This T cell receptor beta chain comes out of a study of blood T cell repertoires in COVID-19. Trimming removed 6 bases from V and 1 base from J; junction bases left unmatched: 15. Germline CDR1 MDHEN, CDR2 SYDVKM. The CDR3 has 20 amino acids. Generated by immunoSEQ multiplex PCR, the TCRdb table keeps only in-frame clones and is missing some. This sample has approximately 300,000 clones; roughly 89% occur once, and the top ten carry around 0.98%. Sequenced: peripheral blood. This TCR came from a woman aged 40 to 50 with COVID-19, enrolled during active disease. V gene TRBV28 combines with J gene TRBJ2-3; 14 positions match TRBD2. The CDR3 DNA follows: TGTGCCAGCAGCTCCCCAACCGGGACTAGCGGGAGTGGGGGCACAGATACGCAGTATTTT. This gives the protein CASSSPTGTSGSGGTDTQYF.